The clone carrying this T cell receptor beta chain was seen repeatedly, ten times or more. Its target is unknown. The germline V gene encodes CDR1 MGHRA and CDR2 YSYEKL. The ends lost 1 base at V and 5 bases at J; junction bases unmatched: 5. The length of the CDR3 is 16 residues. Amplification targeted TCR beta CDR3 regions from RNA transcripts. With the HTBI primer set, the TCR CDR3 went through a first round of RT-PCR. TCRdb ran MiXCR on the multiplex PCR reads and lists one entry per CDR3 protein. The top ten clones hold about a third of a sample with nearly 250,000 distinct CDR3 sequences, roughly 22% of them seen once. These data are taken from a study of T cells in Graves' hyperthyroidism and ophthalmopathy. At least 3 on the Clinical Activity Score was recorded for ophthalmopathy patients, who also had NOSPECS grade at least 4 and duration under 3 months. Study-level findings and limits: Blood shared most expanded thyroid clonotypes above 0.001. Stable hyperthyroidism and ophthalmopathy were separated using 13 V-J signatures.

The receptor comes from a woman aged 40-49 years with Graves' ophthalmopathy. The J gene is TRBJ2-7, the V gene TRBV4-1; 13 positions agree with TRBD2. Material for sequencing was blood. For the CDR3, the DNA is TGCGCCAGCAGCCAAGTCTATGGGACTAGCGGGAACGAGCAGTACTTC. Protein: CASSQVYGTSGNEQYF.